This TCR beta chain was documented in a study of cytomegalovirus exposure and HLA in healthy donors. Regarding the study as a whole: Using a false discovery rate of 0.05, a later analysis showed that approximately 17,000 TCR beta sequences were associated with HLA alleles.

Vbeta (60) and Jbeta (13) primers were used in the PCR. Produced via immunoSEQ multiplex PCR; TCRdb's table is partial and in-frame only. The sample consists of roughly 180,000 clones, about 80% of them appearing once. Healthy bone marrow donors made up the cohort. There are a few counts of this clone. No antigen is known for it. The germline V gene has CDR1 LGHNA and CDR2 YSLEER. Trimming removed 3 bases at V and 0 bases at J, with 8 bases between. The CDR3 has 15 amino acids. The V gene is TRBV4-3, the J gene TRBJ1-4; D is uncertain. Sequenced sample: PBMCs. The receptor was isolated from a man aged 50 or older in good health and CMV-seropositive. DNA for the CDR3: TGCGCCAGCAGCCACCTGTATACAACTAATGAAAAACTGTTTTTT. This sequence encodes CASSHLYTTNEKLFF.